A selection of T cell receptor beta chains follows, all from one sample in a study of radiotherapy plus CTLA-4 blockade in lung cancer. The method was immunoSEQ multiplex PCR; TCRdb's version includes in-frame clones alone and lacks a portion of them. The sample contains about 60,000 clones, 75% to 85% of which appear only once. This material consisted of peripheral blood, taken from a patient treated with radiotherapy plus ipilimumab. These receptors all stem from a human donor with non-small cell lung cancer who had a partial response to radiotherapy plus ipilimumab. Each CDR3 is given with its conserved first and last residue. The D gene is left open where the match is weak. The size of a clone is reported for some rows only, either as once, few or many, or as a class for expanded clones.

D gene	clone size	V gene	J gene	CDR3 DNA	CDR3 protein
NA	once	TRBV5-4	TRBJ1-1	TGTGCCAGCAGCACAGGGACAATGAACACTGAAGCTTTCTTT	CASSTGTMNTEAFF
TRBD1	NA	TRBV2	TRBJ2-7	TGTGCCAGCAGCGCCGACAGGGGCGCTTATAAGTGGTACTTC	CASSADRGAYKWYF
TRBD1	NA	TRBV5-1	TRBJ2-3	TGCGCCAGCAGGAAGGGACAGGGGGCAGATACGCAGTATTTT	CASRKGQGADTQYF
TRBD2	medium-sized	TRBV7-2	TRBJ2-1	TGTGCCAGCAGCTTAGGGCTAGCGGGGGGGAACGAGCAGTTCTTC	CASSLGLAGGNEQFF
NA	few	TRBV19	TRBJ1-2	TGTGCCAGTAGTAAGGACACTAACTATGGCTACACCTTC	CASSKDTNYGYTF
TRBD2	NA	TRBV9	TRBJ2-7	TGTGCCAGCAGCGTCGGGAGCGGGGGAGATATCTACGAGCAGTACTTC	CASSVGSGGDIYEQYF
NA	NA	TRBV6-6	TRBJ2-3	TGTGCCAGCAGTTACTCGCCTAGCGCGAGCACAGATACGCAGTATTTT	CASSYSPSASTDTQYF
TRBD1	few	TRBV30	TRBJ1-6	TGTGCCTGGCGGTGGACAGGGCTAAATTCACCCCTCCACTTT	CAWRWTGLNSPLHF
TRBD1	once	TRBV29-1	TRBJ2-1	TGCAGCGTTGAAGGGACAGGGGGCTACAATGAGCAGTTCTTC	CSVEGTGGYNEQFF
NA	NA	TRBV5-8	TRBJ2-3	TGTGCCAGCAGCTTGGCAGGAAGCCTCAATACGCAGTATTTT	CASSLAGSLNTQYF
TRBD2	NA	TRBV19	TRBJ2-5	TGTGCCAGTAGTAAGGCCCTAGCGGGGGGTCCCGGGAAGACCCAGTACTTC	CASSKALAGGPGKTQYF
NA	NA	TRBV29-1	TRBJ2-4	TGCAGCGTTGAAGAGGGGAGGTTAAACATTCAGTACTTC	CSVEEGRLNIQYF
NA	NA	TRBV28	TRBJ2-5	TGTGCCAGCAGTTTTGCGACTACCCAAGAGACCCAGTACTTC	CASSFATTQETQYF
NA	once	TRBV7-9	TRBJ2-3	TGTGCCAGCAGCAACACAGACGCAGATACGCAGTATTTT	CASSNTDADTQYF
NA	once	TRBV6-1	TRBJ1-6	TGTGCCAGCAGTGAAGGGGCCCCCGGGAGCTCCTATAATTCACCCCTCCACTTT	CASSEGAPGSSYNSPLHF
NA	few	TRBV5-6	TRBJ2-7	TGTGCCAGCAGCTTGGACAGGGTCCTCTACGAGCAGTACTTC	CASSLDRVLYEQYF
NA	NA	TRBV18	TRBJ2-1	TGTGCCAGCTCACCTATCACCGTCCTATCTGAGCAGTTCTTC	CASSPITVLSEQFF
NA	NA	TRBV10-3	TRBJ2-7	TGTGCCATCACCAGGACACCGAGCTCCTACGAGCAGTACTTC	CAITRTPSSYEQYF
NA	NA	TRBV5-6	TRBJ2-2	TGTGCCAGCAGCCCCCGGCCGACGGGAACCGGGGAGCTGTTTTTT	CASSPRPTGTGELFF
TRBD1	NA	TRBV6-1	TRBJ1-1	TGTGCCAGCAGAGACAGGGCAGGAATGAACACTGAAGCTTTCTTT	CASRDRAGMNTEAFF
NA	few	TRBV7-2	TRBJ2-5	TGTGCCAGCAGCCCCGGAGATTTTGGGACCCAGTACTTC	CASSPGDFGTQYF
TRBD1	NA	TRBV5-4	TRBJ2-7	TGTGCCAGCAGCTTGGCGGGACAGGCGAATGAGCAGTACTTC	CASSLAGQANEQYF
TRBD2	NA	TRBV5-4	TRBJ2-2	TGTGCCAGCAGCTGGGGGAGCGGGGGGGTTAACACCGGGGAGCTGTTTTTT	CASSWGSGGVNTGELFF
TRBD1	NA	TRBV7-6	TRBJ1-2	TGTGCCAGCAGCCCCTGGGACAGAGTTAACTATGGCTACACCTTC	CASSPWDRVNYGYTF
NA	NA	TRBV15	TRBJ2-6	TGTGCCACCAGCAGATCGAAGTCCGGCTCTGGGGCCAACGTCCTGACTTTC	CATSRSKSGSGANVLTF
NA	NA	TRBV12-5	TRBJ1-4	TGTGCTAGTGGTAAGGGACATCAGGGAATCGAAAAACTGTTTTTT	CASGKGHQGIEKLFF
NA	NA	TRBV6-5	TRBJ2-2	TGTGCCAGCAAATCCAGCTCGGGCGGGGAGCTGTTTTTT	CASKSSSGGELFF
NA	NA	TRBV7-2	TRBJ1-2	TGTGCCAGCAGCTTCGCCTGGGGGCAAGGCTTTGGCTACACCTTC	CASSFAWGQGFGYTF
NA	NA	TRBV6-6	TRBJ1-3	TGTGCCAGCAGTTATAGTGCCGGCTCTGGAAACACCATATATTTT	CASSYSAGSGNTIYF
NA	NA	TRBV11-2	TRBJ2-2	TGTGCCAGCAGCCCCCGCGGATCGTTCGGCGGGGAGCTGTTTTTT	CASSPRGSFGGELFF
NA	NA	TRBV19	TRBJ1-3	TGTGCCAGTAGATTTCGGGGGGGCTCTGGAAACACCATATATTTT	CASRFRGGSGNTIYF
TRBD1	NA	TRBV6-5	TRBJ2-5	TGTGCCAGCAGTAAACCAGGGGGCGCGGAGACCCAGTACTTC	CASSKPGGAETQYF
NA	NA	TRBV9	TRBJ2-3	TGTGCCAGCAGCACGGGACTCCGCACAGATACGCAGTATTTT	CASSTGLRTDTQYF
NA	NA	TRBV15	TRBJ2-1	TGTGCCACCAGCCTTGGACAGACCAATGAGCAGTTCTTC	CATSLGQTNEQFF
NA	once	TRBV6-1	TRBJ2-7	TGTGCCAGCACGAGGACAGAGAGACCCTACGAGCAGTACTTC	CASTRTERPYEQYF
NA	NA	TRBV27	TRBJ1-6	TGTGCCAGCAGGTTGGCGGGTAAGAATTCACCCCTCCACTTT	CASRLAGKNSPLHF
NA	NA	TRBV5-1	TRBJ1-3	TGCGCCAGCAGCTCGCTCCCTACAGGGTCCGGAAACACCATATATTTT	CASSSLPTGSGNTIYF
TRBD1	NA	TRBV29-1	TRBJ2-4	TGCAGCGCTAAGGGGGACAGGGGAATCGCGGGAAACATTCAGTACTTC	CSAKGDRGIAGNIQYF
NA	NA	TRBV7-8	TRBJ1-4	TGTGCCAGCACCCAGACGAACAGGCATAATGAAAAACTGTTTTTT	CASTQTNRHNEKLFF
TRBD1	NA	TRBV9	TRBJ2-7	TGTGCCAGCAGCGTAGAGGGACAGGCCCAGCAGTACTTC	CASSVEGQAQQYF
NA	few	TRBV5-4	TRBJ2-2	TGTGCCAGCAGCTTGAACGTCCGCGGCACCGGGGAGCTGTTTTTT	CASSLNVRGTGELFF
NA	NA	TRBV6-1	TRBJ2-7	TGTGCCAGCACTCGCGAGGTGAACTGCGAGCAGTACTTC	CASTREVNCEQYF
NA	NA	TRBV5-1	TRBJ1-1	TGCGCCAGCAGCGCCCAGGGAGGGGGACACACTGAAGCTTTCTTT	CASSAQGGGHTEAFF
NA	NA	TRBV6-6	TRBJ1-2	TGTGCCAGCAGTTACTCAACTGACAGCCCCCGCTTC	CASSYSTDSPRF
NA	few	TRBV9	TRBJ2-7	TGTGCCAGCAGCGGGGACAACTCCTACGAGCAGTACTTC	CASSGDNSYEQYF
TRBD1	NA	TRBV7-9	TRBJ1-4	TGTGCCAGCAGCGCGACACCGGGACAGGGGAATGAAAAACTGTTTTTT	CASSATPGQGNEKLFF
NA	NA	TRBV7-6	TRBJ2-1	TGTGCCAGCAGCTTTAGATTGAGCTCCTACAATGAGCAGTTCTTC	CASSFRLSSYNEQFF
TRBD1	NA	TRBV28	TRBJ2-6	TGTGCCAGCAGTTGGCAGGGGGCTGGTGGGGCCAACGTCCTGACTTTC	CASSWQGAGGANVLTF
TRBD2	NA	TRBV6-5	TRBJ2-7	TGTGCCAGCAGTTACCAAATGGGAGGGGACGAGCAGTACTTC	CASSYQMGGDEQYF
NA	NA	TRBV7-6	TRBJ2-5	TGTGCCAGCAGCTTAGTCGGCGGACAGAAAGAGACCCAGTACTTC	CASSLVGGQKETQYF
TRBD1	NA	TRBV10-3	TRBJ1-5	TGTGCCACCTGGACAGGGAAGGGTCAGCCCCAGCATTTT	CATWTGKGQPQHF
NA	once	TRBV2	TRBJ2-7	TGTGCCAGCACTTGGTCTAAGGACATGGGATCCTACGAGCAGTACTTC	CASTWSKDMGSYEQYF
NA	NA	TRBV7-8	TRBJ1-4	TGTGCCAGCAGTGCGCCCTTGGGGAGGGCTGGTAATGAAAAACTGTTTTTT	CASSAPLGRAGNEKLFF
NA	few	TRBV19	TRBJ1-5	TGTGCCAGTAGTCGGACTTCCACTAATCAGCCCCAGCATTTT	CASSRTSTNQPQHF
NA	NA	TRBV19	TRBJ1-6	TGTGCCAGTAGTCTTGGGGCCCTCCTCCACTTT	CASSLGALLHF
TRBD2	NA	TRBV29-1	TRBJ2-7	TGCAGCGTCGGGGGAGGGAACGAGCAGTACTTC	CSVGGGNEQYF
NA	NA	TRBV5-4	TRBJ2-7	TGTGCCAGCAGCTCCTCGTGGGGCCTAGGCTACGAGCAGTACTTC	CASSSSWGLGYEQYF
TRBD1	NA	TRBV19	TRBJ1-5	TGTGCCAGTAGTCTAATGGGACAGCTTAATCAGCCCCAGCATTTT	CASSLMGQLNQPQHF
TRBD1	NA	TRBV5-4	TRBJ2-2	TGTGCCAGCAGCGCCATACAGGGGGCCGGGGAGCTGTTTTTT	CASSAIQGAGELFF
NA	NA	TRBV27	TRBJ1-5	TGTGCCAGCAGTTTTAGCGTGGGTAGCAATCAGCCCCAGCATTTT	CASSFSVGSNQPQHF